Listed here is a single T cell receptor (beta chain). The antigen remains undetermined. Time point of the sample: week 35, safety follow-up. Doses of 300 ug of mutant IDH1 20-mer peptide were given with topical imiquimod. This sample was taken from a study of a mutant IDH1 vaccine in newly diagnosed glioma. As for the study in general: V12 occurred at week 35 and V13 at week 47.

The ends were cut back, 4 bases at V and 5 bases at J, with 14 bases in the middle. Germline CDR1 and CDR2: SEHNR and FQNEAQ (reference sequence). CDR3 length: 14 amino acids. Using immunoSEQ multiplex PCR, the repertoire was profiled, and TCRdb retains in-frame clones only, with some absent. Among more than 35,000 clones, 81% were seen once, and the ten largest hold around 4.5%. Overall study findings and caveats: Vaccination induced immune responses in approximately 93% of patients.

Sample: PBMCs, taken from a glioma patient whose treatment included an IDH1 peptide vaccine. The chain employs TRBV7-9 and TRBJ2-5; TRBD2 is a possible D gene (7 bases). The receptor comes from a woman in her thirties or forties with glioma. Some clones in this sample may be carry-over from other donors' samples. Here the CDR3 DNA reads TGTGCCAGCAGCTCCACCAGGGGAGGGGAGACCCAGTACTTC. It is translated as CASSSTRGGETQYF. Full variable domain (missing parts from reference TRBV7-9 and TRBJ2-5): DTGVSQNPRHKITKRGQNVTFRCDPISEHNRLYWYRQTLGQGPEFLTYFQNEAQLEKSRLLSDRFSAERPKGSFSTLEIQRTEQGDSAMYLCASSSTRGGETQYFGPGTRLLVL.